The clone carrying this T cell receptor beta chain was counted a few times. What it binds is not known. The source of the PBMCs was more than 9.5 ml of fresh peripheral blood. This sample stems from a study of T cells in Graves' hyperthyroidism and ophthalmopathy. At the level of the study: Before treatment of any kind, peripheral blood was taken at initial diagnosis. Study-level findings and limits: Among clonotypes expanded in thyroid above 0.001, most were also found in blood.

This CDR3 is 16 amino acids long. After removal of 2 bases from V and 3 bases from J, the junction contained 6 bases not matched to a gene. Germline V gives CDR1 MNHEY, CDR2 SMNVEV (reference sequence). Amplification of TCR beta CDR3 regions used RNA as the template. TCR CDR3 underwent first-round RT-PCR with the HTBI primer set. TCRdb re-derived calls from the multiplex PCR reads in MiXCR, one entry per CDR3 protein. The sample lists 500,000 to 650,000 distinct CDR3 sequences; roughly 21% were seen once. Material for sequencing was blood. This receptor was taken from a man aged 40-50 years with Graves' ophthalmopathy. J is TRBJ2-1 and V is TRBV27, with 8 bases identical to TRBD2. The CDR3 protein is CASSLKPSGLYNEQFF. The CDR3 DNA reads as TGTGCCAGCAGTTTAAAGCCTAGCGGGCTCTACAATGAGCAGTTCTTC.